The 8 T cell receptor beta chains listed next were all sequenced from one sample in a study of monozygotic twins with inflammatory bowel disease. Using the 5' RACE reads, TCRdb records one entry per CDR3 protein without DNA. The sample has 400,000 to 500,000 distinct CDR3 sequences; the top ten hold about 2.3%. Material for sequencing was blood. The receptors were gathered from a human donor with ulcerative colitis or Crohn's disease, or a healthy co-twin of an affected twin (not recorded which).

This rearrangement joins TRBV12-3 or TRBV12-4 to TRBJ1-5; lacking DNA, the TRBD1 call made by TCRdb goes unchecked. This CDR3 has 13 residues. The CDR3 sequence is CASRSRVSEPQHF.

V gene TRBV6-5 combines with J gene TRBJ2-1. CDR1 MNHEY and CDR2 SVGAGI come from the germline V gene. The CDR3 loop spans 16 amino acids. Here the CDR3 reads CASSYSVGSSYNEQFF.

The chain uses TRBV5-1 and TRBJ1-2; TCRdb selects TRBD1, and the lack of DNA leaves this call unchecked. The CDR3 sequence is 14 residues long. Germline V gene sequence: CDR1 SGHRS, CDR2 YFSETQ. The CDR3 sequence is CASSLDVGEAGYTF.

The CDR3 protein is CSARSSLNTEAFF. The chain recombines TRBV20-1 with TRBJ1-1. The V gene's germline CDR1 is DFQATT and CDR2 SNEGSKA (reference sequence). CDR3 length: 13 amino acids.

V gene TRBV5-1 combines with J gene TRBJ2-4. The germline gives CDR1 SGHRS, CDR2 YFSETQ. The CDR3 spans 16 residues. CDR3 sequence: CASSLNDGLAKNIQYF.

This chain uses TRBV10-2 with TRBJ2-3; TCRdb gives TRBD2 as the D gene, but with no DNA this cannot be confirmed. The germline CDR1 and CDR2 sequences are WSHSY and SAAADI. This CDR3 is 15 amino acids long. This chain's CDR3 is CASSEVGRGTDTQYF.

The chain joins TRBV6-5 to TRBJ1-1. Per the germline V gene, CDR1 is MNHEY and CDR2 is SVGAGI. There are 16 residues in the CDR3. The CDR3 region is CASSYVASGLNTEAFF.

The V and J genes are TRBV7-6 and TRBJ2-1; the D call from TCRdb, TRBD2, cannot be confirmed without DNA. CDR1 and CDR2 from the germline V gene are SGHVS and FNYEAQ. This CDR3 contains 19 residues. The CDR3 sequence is CASSLGRREGLVGSDEQFF.